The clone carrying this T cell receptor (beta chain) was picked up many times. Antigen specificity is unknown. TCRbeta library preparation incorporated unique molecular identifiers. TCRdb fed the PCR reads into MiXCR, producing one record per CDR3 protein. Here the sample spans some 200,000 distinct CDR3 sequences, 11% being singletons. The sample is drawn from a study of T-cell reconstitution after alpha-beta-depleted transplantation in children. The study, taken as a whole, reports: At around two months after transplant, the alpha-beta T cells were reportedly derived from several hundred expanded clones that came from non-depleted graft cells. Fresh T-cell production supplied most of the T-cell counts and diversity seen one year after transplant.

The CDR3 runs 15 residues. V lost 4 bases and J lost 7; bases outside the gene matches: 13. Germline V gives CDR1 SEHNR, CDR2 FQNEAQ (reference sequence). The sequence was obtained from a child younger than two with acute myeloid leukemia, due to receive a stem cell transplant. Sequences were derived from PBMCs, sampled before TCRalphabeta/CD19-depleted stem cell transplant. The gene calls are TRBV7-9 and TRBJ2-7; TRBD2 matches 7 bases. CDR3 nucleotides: TGTGCCAGCAGCTCCACGACGCCGGGACTACGAGAGCAGTACTTC. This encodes CASSSTTPGLREQYF. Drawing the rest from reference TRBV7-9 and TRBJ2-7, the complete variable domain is DTGVSQNPRHKITKRGQNVTFRCDPISEHNRLYWYRQTLGQGPEFLTYFQNEAQLEKSRLLSDRFSAERPKGSFSTLEIQRTEQGDSAMYLCASSSTTPGLREQYFGPGTRLTVT.